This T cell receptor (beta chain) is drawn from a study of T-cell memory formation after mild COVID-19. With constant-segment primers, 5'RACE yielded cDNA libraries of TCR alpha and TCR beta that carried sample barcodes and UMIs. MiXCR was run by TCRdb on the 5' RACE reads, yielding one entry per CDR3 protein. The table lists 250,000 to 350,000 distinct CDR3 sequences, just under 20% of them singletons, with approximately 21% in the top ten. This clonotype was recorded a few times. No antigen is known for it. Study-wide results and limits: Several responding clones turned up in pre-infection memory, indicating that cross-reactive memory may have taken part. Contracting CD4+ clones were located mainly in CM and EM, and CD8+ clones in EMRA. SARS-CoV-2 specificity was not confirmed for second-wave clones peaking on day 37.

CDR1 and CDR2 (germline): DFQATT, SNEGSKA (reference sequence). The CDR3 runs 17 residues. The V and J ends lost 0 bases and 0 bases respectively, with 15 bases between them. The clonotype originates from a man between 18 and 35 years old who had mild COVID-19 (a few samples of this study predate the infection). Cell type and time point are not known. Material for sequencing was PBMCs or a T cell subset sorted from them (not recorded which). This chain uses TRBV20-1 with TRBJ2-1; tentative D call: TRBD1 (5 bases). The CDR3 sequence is CSARDPPGLSSYNEQFF. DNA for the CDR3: TGCAGTGCTAGAGATCCGCCAGGGTTGAGCTCCTACAATGAGCAGTTCTTC.